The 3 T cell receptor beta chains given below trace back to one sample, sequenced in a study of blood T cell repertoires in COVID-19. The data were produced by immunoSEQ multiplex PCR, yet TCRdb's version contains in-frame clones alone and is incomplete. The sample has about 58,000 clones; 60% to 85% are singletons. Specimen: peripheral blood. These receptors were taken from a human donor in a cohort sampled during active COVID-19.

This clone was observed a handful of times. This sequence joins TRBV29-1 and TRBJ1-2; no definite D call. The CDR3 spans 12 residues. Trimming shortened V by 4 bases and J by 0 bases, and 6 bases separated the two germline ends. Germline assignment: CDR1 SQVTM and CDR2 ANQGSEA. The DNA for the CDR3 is TGCAGCGTTGGGCCCGCTAACTATGGCTACACCTTC. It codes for CSVGPANYGYTF.

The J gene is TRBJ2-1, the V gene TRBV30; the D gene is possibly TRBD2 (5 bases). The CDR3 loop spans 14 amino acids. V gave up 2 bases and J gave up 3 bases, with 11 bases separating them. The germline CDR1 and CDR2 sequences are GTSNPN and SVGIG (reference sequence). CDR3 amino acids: CAWSFSVVYNEQFF. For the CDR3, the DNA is TGTGCCTGGAGTTTTAGCGTAGTCTACAATGAGCAGTTCTTC.

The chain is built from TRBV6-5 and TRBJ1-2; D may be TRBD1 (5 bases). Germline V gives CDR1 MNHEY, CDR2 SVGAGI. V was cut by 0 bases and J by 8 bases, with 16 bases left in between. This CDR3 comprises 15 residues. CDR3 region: CASSYSGRGMSGYTF. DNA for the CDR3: TGTGCCAGCAGTTACTCGGGGAGGGGTATGAGCGGCTACACCTTC.